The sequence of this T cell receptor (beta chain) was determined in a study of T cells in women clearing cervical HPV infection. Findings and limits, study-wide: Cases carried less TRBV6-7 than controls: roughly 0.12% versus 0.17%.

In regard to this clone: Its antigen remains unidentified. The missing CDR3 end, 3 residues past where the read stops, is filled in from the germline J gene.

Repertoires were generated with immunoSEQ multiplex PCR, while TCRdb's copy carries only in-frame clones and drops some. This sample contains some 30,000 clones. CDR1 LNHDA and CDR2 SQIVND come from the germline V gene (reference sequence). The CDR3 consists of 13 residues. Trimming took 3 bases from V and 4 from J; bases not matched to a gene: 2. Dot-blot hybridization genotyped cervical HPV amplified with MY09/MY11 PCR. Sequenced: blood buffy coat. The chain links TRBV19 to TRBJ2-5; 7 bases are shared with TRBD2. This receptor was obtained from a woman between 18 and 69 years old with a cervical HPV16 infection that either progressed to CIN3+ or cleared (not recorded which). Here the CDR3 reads CASSIERGETQYF. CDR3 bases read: TGTGCCAGTAGTATCGAGCGGGGAGAGACC.